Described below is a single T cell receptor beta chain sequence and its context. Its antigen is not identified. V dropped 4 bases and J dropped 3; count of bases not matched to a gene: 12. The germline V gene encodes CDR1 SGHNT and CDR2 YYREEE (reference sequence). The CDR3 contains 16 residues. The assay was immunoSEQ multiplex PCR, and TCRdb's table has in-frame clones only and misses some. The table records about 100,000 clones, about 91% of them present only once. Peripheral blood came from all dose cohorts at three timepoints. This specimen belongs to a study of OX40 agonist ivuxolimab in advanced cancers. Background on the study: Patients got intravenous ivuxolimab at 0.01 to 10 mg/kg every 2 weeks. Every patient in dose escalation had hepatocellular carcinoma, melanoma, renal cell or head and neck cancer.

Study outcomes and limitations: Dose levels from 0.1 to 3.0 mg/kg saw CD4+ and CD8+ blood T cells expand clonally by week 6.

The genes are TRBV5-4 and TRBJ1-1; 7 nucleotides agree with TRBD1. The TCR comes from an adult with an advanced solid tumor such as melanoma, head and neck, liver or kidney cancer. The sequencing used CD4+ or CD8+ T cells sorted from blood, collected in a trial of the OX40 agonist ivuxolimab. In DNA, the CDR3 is TGTGCCAGCAGCGGGGGGACAGAGCGCCAGGACACTGAAGCTTTCTTT. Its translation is CASSGGTERQDTEAFF.